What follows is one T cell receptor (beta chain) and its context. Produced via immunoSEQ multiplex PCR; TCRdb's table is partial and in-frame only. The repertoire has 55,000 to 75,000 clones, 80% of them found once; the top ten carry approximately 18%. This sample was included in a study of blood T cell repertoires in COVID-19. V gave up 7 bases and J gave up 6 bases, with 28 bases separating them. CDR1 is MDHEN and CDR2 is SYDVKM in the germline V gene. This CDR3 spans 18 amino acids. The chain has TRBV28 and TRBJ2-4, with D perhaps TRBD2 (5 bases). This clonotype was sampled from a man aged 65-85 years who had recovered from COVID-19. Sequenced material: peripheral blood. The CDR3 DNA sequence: TGTGCCAGCACCTTCCGGGATCTCTACCCGTCTCGGATAAACATTCAGTACTTC. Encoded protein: CASTFRDLYPSRINIQYF. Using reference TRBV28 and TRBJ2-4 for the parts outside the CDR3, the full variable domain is DVKVTQSSRYLVKRTGEKVFLECVQDMDHENMFWYRQDPGLGLRLIYFSYDVKMKEKGDIPEGYSVSREKKERFSLILESASTNQTSMYLCASTFRDLYPSRINIQYFGAGTRLSVL.